This T cell receptor beta chain came from a study of cytomegalovirus exposure and HLA in healthy donors. Concerning this clone itself: Its antigen is currently unknown.

CDR3 length: 13 amino acids. V lost 4 bases and J 0 bases, leaving 7 bases between the germline ends. Germline V gene data show CDR1 as GTSNPN and CDR2 as SVGIG (reference sequence). It was with 60 Vbeta and 13 Jbeta primers that the PCR ran. Some clones are missing from TCRdb's copy, which holds only in-frame ones; the method was immunoSEQ multiplex PCR. The sample includes about 220,000 clones, about 80% of them seen just once. General study findings and limits: Later analysis suggested links between common viral pathogens and several top significant clusters. There were reportedly fewer N-insertions in an Asian-associated ancestry cluster than the approximately 630-donor mean, in a later analysis.

The TCR comes from a woman in her 40s in good health and CMV-seropositive. Specimen: PBMCs. This chain uses TRBV30 with TRBJ1-3; no reliable D call. The CDR3 sequence is CAWMALSGNTIYF. The CDR3 DNA sequence: TGTGCCTGGATGGCCCTCTCTGGAAACACCATATATTTT.